One and the same sample provided the 20 T cell receptor beta chains below, sequenced in a study of blood T cell repertoires in COVID-19. Profiled with immunoSEQ multiplex PCR; TCRdb holds only in-frame clones, not every one. The data show tens of thousands of clones, 88% seen once. Sequencing was carried out using peripheral blood. These receptors were taken from a woman of 80 years or more with active or convalescent COVID-19.

The chain recombines TRBV6-2 or TRBV6-3 with TRBJ1-2; 10 bases fit TRBD1. Germline CDR1 and CDR2: MNHEY and SVGEGT. V dropped 5 bases and J dropped 7; count of bases not matched to a gene: 7. The CDR3 runs to 14 residues. CDR3 region: CASSRGTGEAGYTF. CDR3 DNA: TGTGCCAGCAGTAGAGGGACAGGGGAAGCTGGCTACACCTTC.

The chain combines TRBV14 with TRBJ2-3; D may be TRBD2 (6 bases). V was shortened by 4 bases and J by 6 bases, with 14 bases between the two germline ends. Looked up from germline, CDR1 is SGHDN and CDR2 is FVKESK. CDR3 size: 14 residues. This CDR3 reads CASSPGLPWDTQYF. The CDR3 DNA is TGTGCCAGCAGCCCGGGACTGCCTTGGGATACGCAGTATTTT.

This rearrangement joins TRBV19 to TRBJ1-3; 8 nucleotides align to TRBD1. The CDR3 spans 17 residues. The germline CDR1 and CDR2 sequences are LNHDA and SQIVND (reference sequence). The J segment lost 1 base and the V segment lost 4 bases, leaving 9 bases of the junction unmatched. This CDR3 is CASSSYGRGPSGNTIYF. The CDR3 nucleotides are TGTGCCAGTAGTAGTTATGGCAGGGGGCCATCTGGAAACACCATATATTTT.

This chain links TRBV9 with TRBJ2-2, with 12 positions matching TRBD2. CDR1 is SGDLS and CDR2 is YYNGEE in the germline V gene. Trimming at V came to 4 bases and at J to 7 bases, leaving 5 bases not matched to a gene. The CDR3 is made up of 15 amino acids. The CDR3 region is CASSLTSGSIGELFF. CDR3 sequence (DNA): TGTGCCAGCAGCCTGACTAGCGGGAGCATCGGGGAGCTGTTTTTT.

This chain connects TRBV5-1 to TRBJ2-7, with TRBD1 matching 8 bases. Losses at the gene ends were 4 bases for V and 0 bases for J; bases not matched to a gene: 21. This CDR3 comprises 20 residues. From germline, CDR1 is SGHRS and CDR2 YFSETQ. Here the CDR3 DNA reads TGCGCCAGCAGCCACGGGGCGTGGGACAGGCTGACCCCGAGCTCCTACGAGCAGTACTTC. Its protein is CASSHGAWDRLTPSSYEQYF.

The rearrangement uses TRBV10-3 and TRBJ2-3; 9 bases are shared with TRBD2. The V gene end was trimmed by 7 bases and the J gene end by 4 bases; junction bases not matched to a gene: 9. The CDR3 sequence is 15 residues long. From germline, CDR1 is ENHRY and CDR2 SYGVKD. The CDR3 DNA sequence: TGTGCCATCAAGGGCTTACTAGCGGGCGCAGATACGCAGTATTTT. As protein: CAIKGLLAGADTQYF.

V and J are TRBV7-6 and TRBJ1-1; no clear D gene. The CDR3 extends over 16 amino acids. Trimming left V 4 bases short and J 0 bases short, with 15 bases between. Germline V gene lookup returns CDR1 SGHVS and CDR2 FNYEAQ. CDR3 sequence reads: CASSSTLGSLNTEAFF. The CDR3 DNA sequence: TGTGCCAGCAGCTCAACTCTGGGCAGCCTGAACACTGAAGCTTTCTTT.

The V and J genes are TRBV3-1 (or the pseudogene TRBV3-2) and TRBJ2-6; D not certain. Germline V gene sequence: CDR1 LGHDT, CDR2 YNNKEL (reference sequence). V was shortened by 0 bases and J by 0 bases, with 9 bases between the two germline ends. The CDR3 runs 17 residues. The CDR3 loop is CASSQDRKSSGANVLTF. DNA for the CDR3: TGTGCCAGCAGCCAAGACCGAAAGAGCTCTGGGGCCAACGTCCTGACTTTC.

The chain has TRBV4-1 and TRBJ1-3; D remains ambiguous. The V gene lost 4 bases and the J gene lost 3 bases, with 10 bases spanning the gap. This CDR3 contains 14 residues. Germline lookup yields CDR1 MGHRA and CDR2 YSYEKL. The DNA of the CDR3 is TGCGCCAGCAGCCTAAGAGGCGGTGGAAACACCATATATTTT. As protein: CASSLRGGGNTIYF.

The chain links TRBV19 to TRBJ2-5; 9 bases agree with TRBD1. The V gene end was trimmed by 6 bases and the J gene end by 1 base; junction bases not matched to a gene: 0. From germline, CDR1 is LNHDA and CDR2 SQIVND (reference sequence). This CDR3 has 13 residues. CDR3 DNA: TGTGCCAGTAGGGACAGGGGCCAAGAGACCCAGTACTTC. Protein sequence: CASRDRGQETQYF. Full variable domain (missing parts from reference TRBV19 and TRBJ2-5): DGGITQSPKYLFRKEGQNVTLSCEQNLNHDAMYWYRQDPGQGLRLIYYSQIVNDFQKGDIAEGYSVSREKKESFPLTVTSAQKNPTAFYLCASRDRGQETQYFGPGTRLLVL.

The CDR3 nucleotides read TGTGCCAGCAGTGATACCGAGGGAGGGCCCTACGAGCAGTACTTC. It yields the protein CASSDTEGGPYEQYF. The chain combines TRBV6-1 with TRBJ2-7; 7 bases align to TRBD2. J was trimmed by 2 bases and V by 3 bases; bases with no gene match: 7. Germline loops: CDR1 MNHNS, CDR2 SASEGT. This CDR3 is built from 15 residues.

The chain couples TRBV5-1 to TRBJ2-3; 10 bases are shared with TRBD2. The trim removed 7 bases at V and 2 bases at J, leaving 7 bases unmatched. The CDR3 has 15 amino acids. Germline CDR1 reads SGHRS; CDR2 reads YFSETQ. CDR3 bases: TGCGCCAGCGAGGCTAGCGGGGGCCTCACAGATACGCAGTATTTT. It encodes CASEASGGLTDTQYF.

J is TRBJ2-1 and V is TRBV24-1; 9 nucleotides agree with TRBD2. Germline-derived CDR1 and CDR2 are KGHDR and SFDVKD. Trimming cost V 3 bases and J 7 bases; bases outside gene matches: 15. The CDR3 covers 18 residues. The CDR3 region is CATSDTMPGGRVKNEQFF. The DNA for the CDR3 is TGTGCCACCAGTGATACAATGCCTGGCGGGAGGGTAAAAAATGAGCAGTTCTTC.

This chain joins TRBV4-1 and TRBJ1-2, with D uncertain. CDR1 and CDR2 from the germline V gene are MGHRA and YSYEKL. The ends were cut back, 0 bases at V and 3 bases at J, with 11 bases in the middle. This CDR3 is 15 amino acids long. The CDR3 region has the DNA TGCGCCAGCAGCCAAGAACCATCCTACTACTATGGCTACACCTTC. This translates into CASSQEPSYYYGYTF.

The J gene is TRBJ1-1, the V gene TRBV11-2, with D hard to call. This CDR3 spans 13 amino acids. CDR1 is SGHAT, CDR2 FQNNGV, per germline. V lost 1 base and J lost 2, with 5 bases in between. The chain's CDR3 is CASSLGVNTEAFF. CDR3 nucleotides: TGTGCCAGCAGCTTAGGCGTAAACACTGAAGCTTTCTTT.

The rearrangement joins TRBV29-1 to TRBJ1-1, with 7 bases that match TRBD1. With V trimmed by 0 bases and J by 5 bases, 9 bases remained unmatched. Per germline, CDR1 SQVTM and CDR2 ANQGSEA. The CDR3 is made up of 15 amino acids. As DNA, the CDR3 is TGCAGCGTTGAAGATGACAGGGCCCCCGGGACTGAAGCTTTCTTT. Its translation: CSVEDDRAPGTEAFF.

The chain couples TRBV5-1 to TRBJ2-1; tentative D call: TRBD2 (7 bases). Trimming stripped 1 base from V and 4 bases from J, with 12 bases between. The CDR3 runs 15 residues. Germline CDR1 SGHRS, CDR2 YFSETQ. CDR3 sequence: CASSLRGAVYNEQFF. The CDR3, as DNA: TGCGCCAGCAGCTTGCGGGGGGCGGTGTACAATGAGCAGTTCTTC.

This chain uses TRBV18 with TRBJ2-5; D is unresolved. The germline CDR1 and CDR2 sequences are KGHSH and LQKENI. The CDR3 contains 12 residues. Trimming removed 2 bases at V and 3 bases at J, with 4 bases between. The CDR3, as DNA: TGTGCCAGCTCACCATCGGAAGAGACCCAGTACTTC. Translated: CASSPSEETQYF.

CDR3 nucleotides: TGCAGCGCCATAAAATTTACTGTTACTAGCACAGATACGCAGTATTTT. The encoded protein is CSAIKFTVTSTDTQYF. The gene calls are TRBV29-1 and TRBJ2-3; the D is unclear. The length of the CDR3 is 16 residues. Germline CDR1 SQVTM, CDR2 ANQGSEA. Trimming removed 7 bases at V and 0 bases at J, with 20 bases between.

The chain joins TRBV2 to TRBJ2-1, with 7 bases identical to TRBD2. CDR1 is SNHLY, CDR2 FYNNEI, per germline. The CDR3 has 16 residues. V shed 5 bases, J shed 4 bases, and the junction held 11 bases outside the gene matches. The CDR3 loop reads CASSRQAGNTYNEQFF. CDR3 bases: TGTGCCAGCAGTCGCCAAGCGGGAAACACATACAATGAGCAGTTCTTC.